The 18 T cell receptor beta chains listed next were all sequenced from one sample in a study of identical twins. One entry per CDR3 protein, called by TCRdb with MiXCR from the 5' RACE reads. This table has fewer than 650,000 distinct CDR3 sequences, just over 7% appearing once. This same sample was also taken into another study, of yellow fever vaccine responses in identical twins.

The sample comprised PBMCs. All receptors come from a woman younger than 35 in good health.

This clonotype was counted between two and nine times. A read error may account for a junction end that differs from germline. The chain employs TRBV9 and TRBJ1-1; maybe TRBD1 (6 bases). CDR3 size: 10 residues. The germline gives CDR1 SGDLS, CDR2 YYNGEE. The CDR3 DNA reads as TGTGCCAGCAGCCCCCGGGGGCAGAACTTT. Translating gives CASSPRGQNF.

The V gene is TRBV5-1, the J gene TRBJ2-3, with 12 bases fitting TRBD2. The CDR3 is 17 amino acids. Germline CDR1 and CDR2: SGHRS and YFSETQ. V gave up 5 bases and J gave up 4 bases; unmatched junction bases: 11. The CDR3 nucleotides are TGCGCCAGCAGTCTTTTACTAGCGGGGGGATCTGCAGATACGCAGTATTTT. Residues: CASSLLLAGGSADTQYF.

The chain couples TRBV15 to TRBJ2-3; the D call may be TRBD1 or TRBD2 (5 bases each). The CDR3 length is 15 residues. The germline V gene encodes CDR1 LNHNV and CDR2 YYDKDF (reference sequence). The V and J ends lost 4 bases and 2 bases respectively, with 13 bases between them. The CDR3, as DNA: TGTGCCACCAGCAAGGGACCAACCAACACAGATACGCAGTATTTT. Translation gives CATSKGPTNTDTQYF.

This chain uses TRBV5-1 with TRBJ1-1, with D unresolved. The ends were cut back, 0 bases at V and 6 bases at J, with 15 bases in the middle. CDR1 is SGHRS, CDR2 YFSETQ, per germline. The CDR3 extends over 15 amino acids. This chain's CDR3 is CASSLDPQQVAEAFF. Written as DNA, the CDR3 is TGCGCCAGCAGCTTGGACCCCCAGCAAGTGGCTGAAGCTTTCTTT.

J is TRBJ2-6 and V is TRBV6-5; D may be TRBD2 (6 bases). The germline V and J ends were trimmed by 3 bases and 0 bases, with 12 bases remaining between them. The CDR3 is 17 residues long. Germline CDR1 reads MNHEY; CDR2 reads SVGAGI. CDR3 bases: TGTGCCAGCAGTTATGGGGCGGGGTACTCTGGGGCCAACGTCCTGACTTTC. It translates to CASSYGAGYSGANVLTF.

This clonotype was picked up a small number of times. CDR3 nucleotide sequence: TGCGCCAGCAGCCCTAATAGCGGGGGTGGCAATGAGCAGTTCTTC. Encoded protein: CASSPNSGGGNEQFF. This rearrangement joins TRBV5-1 to TRBJ2-1, with TRBD2 matching 9 bases. Germline V gives CDR1 SGHRS, CDR2 YFSETQ. The CDR3 runs to 15 residues. Trimming at V came to 4 bases and at J to 6 bases, leaving 8 bases not matched to a gene.

There are many counts of this clonotype. V is TRBV10-3 and J is TRBJ1-5, with TRBD1 matching over 9 bases. After removal of 10 bases from V and 3 bases from J, the junction contained 7 bases not matched to a gene. The germline CDR1 and CDR2 sequences are ENHRY and SYGVKD. CDR3 size: 14 residues. CDR3 in DNA: TGTGCCACGTGGACAGGGGCTAACAATCAGCCCCAGCATTTT. Translation: CATWTGANNQPQHF.

J is TRBJ1-1 and V is TRBV29-1; 9 bases match TRBD1. The V and J ends lost 7 bases and 3 bases, in that order; junction bases with no gene match: 12. CDR1 is SQVTM, CDR2 ANQGSEA, per germline. The CDR3 loop spans 15 amino acids. CDR3 DNA: TGCAGCGCCTTTCTTGGACAGGGGTGGGACACTGAAGCTTTCTTT. Its protein is CSAFLGQGWDTEAFF.

V usage is TRBV24-1 and J usage is TRBJ2-5, with no clear D. CDR3 length: 13 amino acids. The germline V gene encodes CDR1 KGHDR and CDR2 SFDVKD. Trimming pared 11 bases from V and 1 base from J, leaving 13 bases between. CDR3 DNA: TGTGCCAGCGGCCCGGCAGGCCAAGAGACCCAGTACTTC. It is translated as CASGPAGQETQYF.

This clonotype was picked up a small number of times. The chain couples TRBV29-1 to TRBJ2-5; 10 nucleotides match TRBD2. CDR3 length equals 13 residues. J was trimmed by 7 bases and V by 7 bases; bases with no gene match: 9. Looked up from germline, CDR1 is SQVTM and CDR2 is ANQGSEA. The CDR3 sequence: CSGLSGGAGTQYF. The CDR3 DNA sequence: TGCAGCGGTCTCAGCGGGGGGGCGGGGACCCAGTACTTC.

This clonotype occurred many times. The V and J genes are TRBV5-1 and TRBJ1-5; possibly TRBD1 for D (6 bases). Germline V gene sequence: CDR1 SGHRS, CDR2 YFSETQ. This CDR3 is 16 amino acids long. Trimming shortened V by 0 bases and J by 7 bases, and 17 bases separated the two germline ends. The CDR3 is CASSLAGRGSGQPQHF. CDR3 bases: TGCGCCAGCAGCTTGGCTGGCAGGGGATCCGGGCAGCCCCAGCATTTT.

This clonotype was recorded at least ten times. CDR3 amino acids: CASSQNYNEQFF. CDR3 coding DNA: TGTGCCAGCTCACAAAACTACAATGAGCAGTTCTTC. The J gene is TRBJ2-1, the V gene TRBV18; no firm D call. Germline loops: CDR1 KGHSH, CDR2 LQKENI. V was shortened by 4 bases and J by 3 bases, with 4 bases between the two germline ends. This CDR3 is built from 12 residues.

V gene TRBV6-1 combines with J gene TRBJ1-1; D is possibly TRBD1 (5 bases). Germline V gene lookup returns CDR1 MNHNS and CDR2 SASEGT. This CDR3 spans 14 amino acids. Trimming shortened V by 8 bases and J by 1 base, and 14 bases separated the two germline ends. The CDR3 DNA follows: TGTGCCAGCGCTTCAGGGCGGAAGAACACTGAAGCTTTCTTT. Translation gives CASASGRKNTEAFF.

The sample holds many counts of this clonotype. The chain joins TRBV6-5 to TRBJ1-6; D might be TRBD1 (6 bases). The CDR3 covers 17 residues. The V end lost 0 bases, the J end lost 7 bases, and 16 bases lay between the germline ends. The germline gives CDR1 MNHEY, CDR2 SVGAGI. DNA of the CDR3: TGTGCCAGCAGTTACTCCCCGAATCTAACAGGGAATTCACCCCTCCACTTT. Translated, it gives CASSYSPNLTGNSPLHF.

This clonotype was counted many times. The rearrangement links TRBV11-2 to TRBJ2-3; a weak D match, TRBD1 (7 bases). Deletions cut 0 bases from V and 7 bases from J, with 20 bases between. CDR3 length: 17 amino acids. Germline V gene lookup returns CDR1 SGHAT and CDR2 FQNNGV. The CDR3 sequence: CASSLDGGTVVRNTQYF. CDR3 DNA: TGTGCCAGCAGCTTAGATGGGGGGACAGTCGTTAGAAATACGCAGTATTTT.

The rearrangement links TRBV20-1 to TRBJ2-1; 8 nucleotides line up with TRBD1. Germline lookup yields CDR1 DFQATT and CDR2 SNEGSKA (reference sequence). This CDR3 has 17 residues. The trim removed 1 base at V and 0 bases at J, leaving 8 bases unmatched. CDR3 DNA: TGCAGTGCTAGAGTGTGGCAGGGGGCGCCCTCCTACAATGAGCAGTTCTTC. Its protein product is CSARVWQGAPSYNEQFF.

In DNA form, the CDR3 reads TGTGCCAGCTCGCAGGGGTGGAACACCGGGGAGCTGTTTTTT. This encodes CASSQGWNTGELFF. The chain carries TRBV12-3 or TRBV12-4 and TRBJ2-2; TRBD1 is a possible D gene (6 bases). This CDR3 comprises 14 residues. The V gene lost 8 bases and the J gene lost 1 base, with 11 bases spanning the gap.

In its sample, this clonotype was seen a few times. V and J are TRBV10-3 and TRBJ2-2; a weak D match, TRBD1 (6 bases). This CDR3 comprises 16 residues. Germline CDR1 ENHRY, CDR2 SYGVKD. Trimming left V 5 bases short and J 0 bases short, with 13 bases between. CDR3 protein: CAISSTGSTNTGELFF. The DNA of the CDR3 is TGTGCCATCAGTTCTACAGGGTCGACGAACACCGGGGAGCTGTTTTTT.